These T cell receptor beta chains were read from a single sample in a study of radiotherapy plus CTLA-4 blockade in lung cancer. The assay was immunoSEQ multiplex PCR, and TCRdb's table has in-frame clones only and misses some. The sample holds approximately 97,000 clones, 83% seen once. Sequences were derived from peripheral blood, sampled from a patient treated with radiotherapy plus ipilimumab. The receptor set was obtained from a human donor with non-small cell lung cancer who had stable disease on radiotherapy plus ipilimumab. Both conserved end residues are part of each CDR3. D genes are given only for firm matches. Size is omitted from some rows. Given values are once, few, many or a class for expanded clones.

J	D	V	size	CDR3	DNA
TRBJ1-5	.	TRBV30	.	CAWSGRFGNQPQHF	TGTGCCTGGAGTGGTCGCTTTGGGAATCAGCCCCAGCATTTT
TRBJ2-7	TRBD1	TRBV5-4	few	CASSLGTGGGEQYF	TGTGCCAGCAGCTTGGGGACAGGGGGCGGCGAGCAGTACTTC
TRBJ1-2	.	TRBV6-5	.	CASSSPGIYGYTF	TGTGCCAGCAGTTCCCCGGGGATCTATGGCTACACCTTC
TRBJ2-7	.	TRBV5-4	.	CASSLAVGDEQYF	TGTGCCAGCAGCTTGGCCGTGGGTGACGAGCAGTACTTC
TRBJ1-3	.	TRBV6-5	.	CASSRAGGSGNTIYF	TGTGCCAGCAGTAGGGCTGGGGGCTCTGGAAACACCATATATTTT
TRBJ2-3	.	TRBV5-1	.	CASSLGPASTDTQYF	TGCGCCAGCAGCTTGGGGCCAGCGAGCACAGATACGCAGTATTTT
TRBJ2-7	TRBD1	TRBV6-4	.	CASSAGTGGSYEQYF	TGTGCCAGCAGTGCCGGGACAGGGGGGTCCTACGAGCAGTACTTC
TRBJ2-7	TRBD1	TRBV15	.	CATSRDPGTGASYEQYF	TGTGCCACCAGCAGAGATCCCGGGACAGGGGCTTCCTACGAGCAGTACTTC
TRBJ1-2	.	TRBV11-2	.	CASTINPGSHGYTF	TGTGCCAGCACCATAAATCCGGGATCCCATGGCTACACCTTC
TRBJ2-7	TRBD1	TRBV2	.	CASSVLGQGPYEQYF	TGTGCCAGCAGTGTACTCGGACAGGGACCTTACGAGCAGTACTTC
TRBJ2-7	TRBD2	TRBV7-2	once	CASSLEAGGLGEQYF	TGTGCCAGCAGCTTAGAAGCGGGGGGCCTGGGAGAGCAGTACTTC
TRBJ2-3	TRBD1	TRBV29-1	.	CSVRTGGGTDTQYF	TGCAGCGTAAGGACAGGGGGCGGCACAGATACGCAGTATTTT
TRBJ2-5	.	TRBV4-1	.	CASSQDLTIQETQYF	TGCGCCAGCAGCCAAGATCTCACCATTCAAGAGACCCAGTACTTC
TRBJ1-4	.	TRBV7-9	few	CASSLADPLFF	TGTGCCAGCAGCTTAGCCGACCCTCTGTTTTTT
TRBJ1-5	.	TRBV19	.	CASSIDVQARQPQHF	TGTGCCAGTAGTATCGATGTTCAGGCGCGGCAGCCCCAGCATTTT
TRBJ1-5	.	TRBV19	.	CASSNGGAYQPQHF	TGTGCCAGTAGTAATGGGGGCGCGTACCAGCCCCAGCATTTT
TRBJ2-7	TRBD1	TRBV9	once	CASSSSGTGVYEQYF	TGTGCCAGCAGCTCCAGCGGGACAGGGGTTTACGAGCAGTACTTC
TRBJ2-1	TRBD1	TRBV6-5	.	CASSRQGREQFF	TGTGCCAGCAGTCGACAGGGAAGGGAGCAGTTCTTC
TRBJ1-6	.	TRBV7-3	few	CASSLNRNSPLHF	TGTGCCAGCAGCTTAAATAGAAATTCACCCCTCCACTTT
TRBJ1-2	.	TRBV2	.	CASSRGGAGANYGYTF	TGTGCCAGCAGCCGGGGAGGGGCAGGAGCTAACTATGGCTACACCTTC
TRBJ2-4	TRBD1	TRBV11-2	.	CASSLAGQGHIQYF	TGTGCCAGCAGCTTGGCGGGACAGGGTCACATTCAGTACTTC
TRBJ1-4	.	TRBV27	.	CASSLMGPPNEKLFF	TGTGCCAGCAGTTTAATGGGGCCCCCTAATGAAAAACTGTTTTTT
TRBJ2-5	.	TRBV7-8	.	CASSLAEETQYF	TGTGCCAGCAGCTTAGCGGAGGAGACCCAGTACTTC
TRBJ2-7	.	TRBV6-4	.	CASLRADVTYEQYF	TGTGCCAGCCTGAGGGCGGACGTGACCTACGAGCAGTACTTC
TRBJ1-2	.	TRBV27	.	CASSLSRIRENGYTF	TGTGCCAGCAGTTTATCCCGGATCAGGGAGAATGGCTACACCTTC
TRBJ1-5	.	TRBV6-5	.	CASSLQGHQPQHF	TGTGCCAGCAGTCTACAGGGCCACCAGCCCCAGCATTTT
TRBJ2-1	TRBD1	TRBV6-5	once	CASSQDRGLVNEQFF	TGTGCCAGCAGCCAAGACAGGGGGCTTGTAAATGAGCAGTTCTTC
TRBJ2-2	.	TRBV18	many	CASSPTANTGELFF	TGTGCCAGCTCACCGACAGCGAACACCGGGGAGCTGTTTTTT
TRBJ2-2	.	TRBV6-1	.	CASSVITFNTGELFF	TGTGCCAGCAGTGTAATCACCTTCAACACCGGGGAGCTGTTTTTT
TRBJ2-1	.	TRBV18	.	CASSPQEGGTEFF	TGTGCCAGCTCACCACAGGAGGGTGGGACTGAGTTCTTC
TRBJ2-7	TRBD2	TRBV6-1	.	CASSATSGDSSYEQYF	TGTGCCAGCAGTGCTACTAGCGGGGATAGCTCCTACGAGCAGTACTTC
TRBJ1-4	TRBD1	TRBV5-8	.	CASSRGAAPGTGNEKLFF	TGTGCCAGCAGCAGGGGGGCCGCACCCGGGACAGGGAATGAAAAACTGTTTTTT
TRBJ1-1	TRBD1	TRBV9	.	CASSGRPGQGILAEAFF	TGTGCCAGCAGCGGGCGACCGGGACAGGGGATTTTGGCTGAAGCTTTCTTT
TRBJ2-6	.	TRBV7-8	.	CASSLQGIGANVLTF	TGTGCCAGCAGCTTACAGGGGATAGGGGCCAACGTCCTGACTTTC
TRBJ1-6	TRBD1	TRBV4-2	.	CASSQVPGQLNSPLHF	TGTGCCAGCAGCCAAGTTCCGGGACAGCTAAATTCACCCCTCCACTTT
TRBJ2-2	.	TRBV9	.	CASSPWGGAFGGELFF	TGTGCCAGCAGCCCCTGGGGGGGGGCTTTTGGCGGGGAGCTGTTTTTT
TRBJ2-7	.	TRBV19	.	CASSRGDYEQYF	TGTGCCAGTAGCAGGGGGGACTACGAGCAGTACTTC
TRBJ2-2	.	TRBV7-6	.	CASSLIGVTGELFF	TGTGCCAGCAGCTTAATCGGGGTTACCGGGGAGCTGTTTTTT
TRBJ1-5	.	TRBV4-2	.	CASSLSRTGMGQPQHF	TGTGCCAGCAGCCTCTCCAGGACCGGGATGGGTCAGCCCCAGCATTTT
TRBJ2-3	TRBD2	TRBV28	.	CASSPTGGTDTQYF	TGTGCCAGCAGTCCCACCGGGGGGACAGATACGCAGTATTTT
TRBJ1-1	.	TRBV19	.	CASSELGGATEAFF	TGTGCCAGTAGTGAGCTGGGAGGGGCCACTGAAGCTTTCTTT
TRBJ2-7	.	TRBV5-4	.	CASSSSSGGDYEQYF	TGTGCCAGCAGCTCATCTTCGGGCGGGGACTACGAGCAGTACTTC
TRBJ1-1	.	TRBV30	.	CAWDPVAFSEAFF	TGTGCCTGGGACCCCGTGGCGTTCTCTGAAGCTTTCTTT
TRBJ2-7	.	TRBV2	.	CASLVDDHFYEQYF	TGTGCCAGCCTGGTTGACGACCACTTCTACGAGCAGTACTTC
TRBJ1-6	.	TRBV30	.	CAWGFIGASNSPLHF	TGTGCCTGGGGGTTTATCGGGGCATCTAATTCACCCCTCCACTTT
TRBJ1-5	TRBD1	TRBV19	few	CASSIDNRGGNQPQHF	TGTGCCAGTAGTATAGACAACAGGGGAGGCAATCAGCCCCAGCATTTT
TRBJ1-5	.	TRBV5-6	.	CASSLNSNQPQHF	TGTGCCAGCAGCTTGAATAGCAATCAGCCCCAGCATTTT
TRBJ1-4	TRBD1	TRBV19	once	CASSPGDRVTEKLFF	TGTGCCAGTAGTCCGGGGGACAGGGTAACTGAAAAACTGTTTTTT
TRBJ2-7	.	TRBV6-5	few	CASSYRYTGYEQYF	TGTGCCAGCAGTTATCGATATACAGGGTACGAGCAGTACTTC
TRBJ2-7	.	TRBV28	.	CATETVSYEQYF	TGTGCCACCGAGACCGTCTCCTACGAGCAGTACTTC
TRBJ2-7	.	TRBV23-1	few	CASSQSEGTPYYEQYF	TGCGCCAGCAGTCAATCGGAGGGGACACCTTACTACGAGCAGTACTTC
TRBJ2-7	.	TRBV27	once	CASSFGGGTTSYEQYF	TGTGCCAGCAGTTTTGGAGGAGGGACAACTTCCTACGAGCAGTACTTC
TRBJ2-3	TRBD2	TRBV7-3	.	CASSLRGRNTDTQYF	TGTGCCAGCAGCTTACGCGGGAGGAACACAGATACGCAGTATTTT